This note documents a single T cell receptor (beta chain) sequence. This entry is derived from a study of blood T cell repertoires in COVID-19. About the research overall: Samples representing acute and convalescent COVID-19 were sourced from the United States, Italy and Spain. PBMCs, B-cell-depleted T cells, or T cells were the source of the cDNA or gDNA that made up the material.

Methods used by the authors: Amplification of reference gene primers was used by the study to estimate nucleated cell counts. Profiled with immunoSEQ multiplex PCR; TCRdb holds only in-frame clones, not every one. V and J calls and clone size are given by that table; D and trimming were obtained from the DNA. The sample yields about 230,000 clones, around four fifths seen once. The sample was peripheral blood. The source is a woman in her 70s with active or convalescent COVID-19.

The DNA for the CDR3 is TGTGCCAGCAGCTCCGGAGGGGGACTAGCGTCCCAAGGGGAGCAGTTCTTC. Translated: CASSSGGGLASQGEQFF. The J gene is TRBJ2-1, the V gene TRBV9; 10 bases align to TRBD2. With V trimmed by 4 bases and J by 10 bases, 17 bases remained unmatched. Germline assignment: CDR1 SGDLS and CDR2 YYNGEE. This CDR3 region has 17 residues.